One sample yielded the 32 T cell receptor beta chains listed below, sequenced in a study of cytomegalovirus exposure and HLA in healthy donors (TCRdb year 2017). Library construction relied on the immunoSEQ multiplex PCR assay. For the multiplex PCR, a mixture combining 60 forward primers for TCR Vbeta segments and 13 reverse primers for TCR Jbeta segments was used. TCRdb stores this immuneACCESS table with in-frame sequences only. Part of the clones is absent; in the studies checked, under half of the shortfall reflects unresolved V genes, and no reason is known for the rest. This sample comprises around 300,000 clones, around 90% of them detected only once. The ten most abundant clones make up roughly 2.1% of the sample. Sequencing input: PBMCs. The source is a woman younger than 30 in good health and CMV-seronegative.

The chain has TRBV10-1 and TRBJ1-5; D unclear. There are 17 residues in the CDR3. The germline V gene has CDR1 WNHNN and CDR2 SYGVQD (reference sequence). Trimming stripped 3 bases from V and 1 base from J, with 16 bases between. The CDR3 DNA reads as TGCGCCAGCAGTGAACGAGGGTCTTTAGCAAGCAATCAGCCCCAGCATTTT. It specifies CASSERGSLASNQPQHF.

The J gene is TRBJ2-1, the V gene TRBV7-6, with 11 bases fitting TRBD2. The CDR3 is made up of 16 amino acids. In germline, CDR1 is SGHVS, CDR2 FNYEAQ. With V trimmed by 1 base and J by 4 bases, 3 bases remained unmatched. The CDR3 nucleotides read TGTGCCAGCAGCTTAGGCGGGACTAGCGGTTACAATGAGCAGTTCTTC. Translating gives CASSLGGTSGYNEQFF. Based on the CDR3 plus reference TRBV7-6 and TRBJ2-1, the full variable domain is GAGVSQSPRYKVTKRGQDVALRCDPISGHVSLYWYRQALGQGPEFLTYFNYEAQQDKSGLPNDRFSAERPEGSISTLTIQRTEQRDSAMYRCASSLGGTSGYNEQFFGPGTRLTVL.

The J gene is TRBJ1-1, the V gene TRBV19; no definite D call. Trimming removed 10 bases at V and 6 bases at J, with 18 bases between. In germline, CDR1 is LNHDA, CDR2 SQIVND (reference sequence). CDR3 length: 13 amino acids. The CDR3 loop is CATSLGVVAEAFF. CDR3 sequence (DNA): TGTGCCACTTCGCTCGGGGTCGTCGCTGAAGCTTTCTTT. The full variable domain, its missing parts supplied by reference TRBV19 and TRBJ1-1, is DGGITQSPKYLFRKEGQNVTLSCEQNLNHDAMYWYRQDPGQGLRLIYYSQIVNDFQKGDIAEGYSVSREKKESFPLTVTSAQKNPTAFYLCATSLGVVAEAFFGQGTRLTVV.

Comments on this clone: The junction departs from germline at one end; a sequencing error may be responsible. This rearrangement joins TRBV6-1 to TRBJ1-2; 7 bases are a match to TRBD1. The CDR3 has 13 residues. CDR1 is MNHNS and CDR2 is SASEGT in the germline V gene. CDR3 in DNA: TGTGCCAGCAGTGAAGCGGAACAGGGGTCCCACGTCTTC. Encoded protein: CASSEAEQGSHVF.

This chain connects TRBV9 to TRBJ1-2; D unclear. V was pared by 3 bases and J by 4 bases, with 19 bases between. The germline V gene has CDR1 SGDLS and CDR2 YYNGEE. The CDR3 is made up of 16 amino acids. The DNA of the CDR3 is TGTGCCAGCAGCGGACCGCGGAGTCGGGAGGGCTATGGCTACACCTTC. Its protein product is CASSGPRSREGYGYTF.

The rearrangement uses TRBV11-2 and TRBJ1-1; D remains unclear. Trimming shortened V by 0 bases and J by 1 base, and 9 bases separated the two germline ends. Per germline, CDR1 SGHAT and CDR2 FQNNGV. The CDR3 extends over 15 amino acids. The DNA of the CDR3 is TGTGCCAGCAGCTTAGACAGGTTTCGGAACACTGAAGCTTTCTTT. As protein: CASSLDRFRNTEAFF.

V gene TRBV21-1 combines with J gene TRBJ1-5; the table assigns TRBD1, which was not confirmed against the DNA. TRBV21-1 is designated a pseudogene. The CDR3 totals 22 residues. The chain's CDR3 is CASSKVWGTEPARAISNQPQHF. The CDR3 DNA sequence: TGTGCCAGCAGCAAAGTATGGGGGACAGAGCCCGCTCGGGCGATAAGCAATCAGCCCCAGCATTTT.

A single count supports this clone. The CDR3 region is CASSFRGGLGETQYF. The CDR3 nucleotides are TGTGCCAGCAGCTTTCGGGGGGGCCTGGGAGAGACCCAGTACTTC. The chain is built from TRBV13 and TRBJ2-5, with 8 bases identical to TRBD2. Germline CDR1 reads PRHDT; CDR2 reads FYEKMQ (reference sequence). This CDR3 is 15 amino acids long. V was pared by 3 bases and J by 4 bases, with 7 bases of the junction left unmatched.

This CDR3 reads CASGSTGELEAFF. The CDR3 nucleotides read TGTGCTAGTGGTTCGACAGGAGAACTTGAAGCTTTCTTT. The J gene is TRBJ1-1, the V gene TRBV12-5; tentatively, D is TRBD1 (6 bases). Germline V gene lookup returns CDR1 LGHNT and CDR2 FRNRAP. The V and J ends lost 4 bases and 7 bases respectively, with 13 bases between them. CDR3 length equals 13 residues.

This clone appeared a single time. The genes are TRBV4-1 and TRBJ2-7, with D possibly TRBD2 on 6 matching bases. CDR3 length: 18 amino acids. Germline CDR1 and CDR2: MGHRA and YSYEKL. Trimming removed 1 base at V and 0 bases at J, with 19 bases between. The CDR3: CASSQANPLALSSYEQYF. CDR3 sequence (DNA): TGCGCCAGCAGCCAAGCCAACCCCCTAGCGCTGAGCTCCTACGAGCAGTACTTC.

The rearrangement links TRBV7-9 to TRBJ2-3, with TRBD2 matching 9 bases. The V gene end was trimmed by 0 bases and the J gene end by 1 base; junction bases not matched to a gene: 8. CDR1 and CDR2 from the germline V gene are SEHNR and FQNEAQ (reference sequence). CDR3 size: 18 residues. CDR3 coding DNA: TGTGCCAGCAGCTTAGCGCTTAGGATAGCGGGGGGCACAGATACGCAGTATTTT. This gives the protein CASSLALRIAGGTDTQYF. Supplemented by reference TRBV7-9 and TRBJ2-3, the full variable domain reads DTGVSQNPRHKITKRGQNVTFRCDPISEHNRLYWYRQTLGQGPEFLTYFQNEAQLEKSRLLSDRFSAERPKGSFSTLEIQRTEQGDSAMYLCASSLALRIAGGTDTQYFGPGTRLTVL.

The CDR3 DNA reads as TGTGCCAGTAGTAACAGATGGACAGGGGACTATGGCTACACCTTC. Protein product: CASSNRWTGDYGYTF. The chain employs TRBV19 and TRBJ1-2, with 9 bases that match TRBD1. This CDR3 spans 15 amino acids. Trimming cost V 4 bases and J 3 bases; bases outside gene matches: 6. Germline CDR1 is LNHDA and CDR2 is SQIVND (reference sequence).

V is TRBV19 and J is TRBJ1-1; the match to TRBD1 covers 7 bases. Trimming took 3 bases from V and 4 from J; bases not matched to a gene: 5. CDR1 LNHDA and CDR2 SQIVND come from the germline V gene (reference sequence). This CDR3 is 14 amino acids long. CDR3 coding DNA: TGTGCCAGTAGTATCGACAGGGCGGGCACTGAAGCTTTCTTT. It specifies CASSIDRAGTEAFF.

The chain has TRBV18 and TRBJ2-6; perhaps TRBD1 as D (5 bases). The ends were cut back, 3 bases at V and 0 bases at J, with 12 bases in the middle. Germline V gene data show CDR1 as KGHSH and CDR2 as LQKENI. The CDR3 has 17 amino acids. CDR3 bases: TGTGCCAGCTCACCTCAGGGATATAGCTCTGGGGCCAACGTCCTGACTTTC. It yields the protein CASSPQGYSSGANVLTF.

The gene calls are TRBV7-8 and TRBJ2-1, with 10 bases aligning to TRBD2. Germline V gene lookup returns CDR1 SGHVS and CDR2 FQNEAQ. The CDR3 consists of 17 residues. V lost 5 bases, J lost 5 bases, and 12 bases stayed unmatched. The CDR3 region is CASSRTLGLAGDNEQFF. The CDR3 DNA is TGTGCCAGCAGCCGAACCCTTGGGCTAGCGGGGGACAATGAGCAGTTCTTC.

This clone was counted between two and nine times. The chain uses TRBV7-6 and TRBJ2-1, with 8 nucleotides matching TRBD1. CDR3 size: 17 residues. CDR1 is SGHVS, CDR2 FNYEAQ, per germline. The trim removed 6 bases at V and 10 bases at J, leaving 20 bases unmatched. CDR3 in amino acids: CASSPFTSDRAVREQFF. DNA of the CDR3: TGTGCCAGCAGTCCTTTTACATCGGACAGGGCCGTACGGGAGCAGTTCTTC.

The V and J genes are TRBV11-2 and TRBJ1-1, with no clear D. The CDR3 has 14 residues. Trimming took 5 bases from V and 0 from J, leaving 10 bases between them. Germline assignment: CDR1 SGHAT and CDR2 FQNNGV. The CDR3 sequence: CASSGGDMNTEAFF. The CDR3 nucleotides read TGTGCCAGCAGCGGCGGGGATATGAACACTGAAGCTTTCTTT.

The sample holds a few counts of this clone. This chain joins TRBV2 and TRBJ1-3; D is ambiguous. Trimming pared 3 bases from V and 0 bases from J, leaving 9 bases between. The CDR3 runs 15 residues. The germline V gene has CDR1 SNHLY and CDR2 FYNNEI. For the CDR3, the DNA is TGTGCCAGCAGTGACCCGGGAGACTCTGGAAACACCATATATTTT. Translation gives CASSDPGDSGNTIYF.

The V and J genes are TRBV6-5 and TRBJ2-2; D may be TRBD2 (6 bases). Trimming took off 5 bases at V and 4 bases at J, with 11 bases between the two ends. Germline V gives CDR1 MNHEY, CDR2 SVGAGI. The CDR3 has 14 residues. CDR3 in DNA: TGTGCCAGCAGTAGAGGGGACTCCACCGGGGAGCTGTTTTTT. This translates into CASSRGDSTGELFF.

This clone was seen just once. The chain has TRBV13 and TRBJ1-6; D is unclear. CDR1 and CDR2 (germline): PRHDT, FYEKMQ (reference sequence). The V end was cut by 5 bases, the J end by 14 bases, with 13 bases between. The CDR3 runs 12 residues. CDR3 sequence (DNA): TGTGCCAGCAGCGCGATATTCGGGGCCCTCCACTTT. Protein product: CASSAIFGALHF.

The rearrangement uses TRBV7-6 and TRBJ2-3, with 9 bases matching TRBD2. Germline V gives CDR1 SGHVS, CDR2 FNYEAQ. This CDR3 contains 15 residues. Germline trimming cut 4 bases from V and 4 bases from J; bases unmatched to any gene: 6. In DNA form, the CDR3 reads TGTGCCAGCAGCTATAGCGGGGGTAGTGCAGATACGCAGTATTTT. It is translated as CASSYSGGSADTQYF.

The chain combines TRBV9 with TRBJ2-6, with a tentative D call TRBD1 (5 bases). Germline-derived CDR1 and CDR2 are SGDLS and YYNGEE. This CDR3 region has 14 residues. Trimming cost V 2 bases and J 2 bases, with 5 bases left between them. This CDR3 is CASSVGPGANVLTF. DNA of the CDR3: TGTGCCAGCAGCGTGGGGCCTGGGGCCAACGTCCTGACTTTC.

In nucleotides, the CDR3 is TGTGCCAGCAGCTTGGCGGGAAGGATTAATGAAAAACTGTTTTTT. Translated, it gives CASSLAGRINEKLFF. This chain joins TRBV5-4 and TRBJ1-4; D not certain. V was pared by 0 bases and J by 4 bases, with 10 bases between. Germline lookup yields CDR1 SGHNT and CDR2 YYREEE (reference sequence). The CDR3 has 15 residues.

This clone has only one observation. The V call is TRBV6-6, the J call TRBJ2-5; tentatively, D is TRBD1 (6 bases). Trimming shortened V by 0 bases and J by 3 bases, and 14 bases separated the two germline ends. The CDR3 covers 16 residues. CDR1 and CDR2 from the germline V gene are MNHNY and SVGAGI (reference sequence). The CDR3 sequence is CASSYSYPQGEETQYF. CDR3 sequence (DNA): TGTGCCAGCAGTTACTCCTACCCACAGGGTGAAGAGACCCAGTACTTC.

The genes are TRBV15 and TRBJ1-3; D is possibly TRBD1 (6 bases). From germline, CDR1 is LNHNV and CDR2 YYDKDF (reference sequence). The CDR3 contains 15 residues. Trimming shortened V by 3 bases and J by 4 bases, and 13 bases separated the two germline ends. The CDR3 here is CATSSNRVTGNTIYF. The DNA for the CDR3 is TGTGCCACCAGCAGCAACAGGGTTACGGGAAACACCATATATTTT.

The CDR3 nucleotides are TGTGCCAGCAGCTTAGGCAGGACAGGGAATTCACCCCTCCACTTT. Encoded protein: CASSLGRTGNSPLHF. The chain has TRBV7-8 and TRBJ1-6; 8 nucleotides align to TRBD1. This CDR3 is built from 15 residues. V lost 1 base, J lost 7 bases, and 3 bases stayed unmatched. Germline V lookup: CDR1 SGHVS, CDR2 FQNEAQ.

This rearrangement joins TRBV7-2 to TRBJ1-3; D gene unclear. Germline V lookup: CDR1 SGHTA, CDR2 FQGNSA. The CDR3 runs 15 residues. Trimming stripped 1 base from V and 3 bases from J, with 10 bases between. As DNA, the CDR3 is TGTGCCAGCAGCTTAGTCGTCACAAATGGAAACACCATATATTTT. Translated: CASSLVVTNGNTIYF.

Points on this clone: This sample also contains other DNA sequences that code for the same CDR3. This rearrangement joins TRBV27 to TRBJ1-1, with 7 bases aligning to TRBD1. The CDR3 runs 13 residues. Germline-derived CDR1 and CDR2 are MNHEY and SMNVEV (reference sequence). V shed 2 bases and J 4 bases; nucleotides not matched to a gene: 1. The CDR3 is CASSLPGGTEAFF. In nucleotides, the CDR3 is TGTGCCAGCAGTTTACCAGGGGGCACTGAAGCTTTCTTT.

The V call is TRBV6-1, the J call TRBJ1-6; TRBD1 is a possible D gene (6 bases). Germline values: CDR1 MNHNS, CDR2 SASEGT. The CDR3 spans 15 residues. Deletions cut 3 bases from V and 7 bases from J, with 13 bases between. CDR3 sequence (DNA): TGTGCCAGCAGTGAGTCCCAGGGGAGCAATTCACCCCTCCACTTT. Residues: CASSESQGSNSPLHF.

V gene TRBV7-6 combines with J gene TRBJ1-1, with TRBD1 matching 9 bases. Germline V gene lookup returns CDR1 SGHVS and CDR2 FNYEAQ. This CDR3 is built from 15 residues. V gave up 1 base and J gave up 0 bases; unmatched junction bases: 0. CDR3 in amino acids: CASSLGQGVNTEAFF. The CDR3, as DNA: TGTGCCAGCAGCTTAGGACAGGGGGTGAACACTGAAGCTTTCTTT.

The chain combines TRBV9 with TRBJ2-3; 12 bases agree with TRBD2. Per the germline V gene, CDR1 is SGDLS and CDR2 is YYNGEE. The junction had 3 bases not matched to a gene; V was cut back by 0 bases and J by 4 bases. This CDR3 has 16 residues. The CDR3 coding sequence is TGTGCCAGCAGCGTAGGACTAGCGGGAGTTGCAGATACGCAGTATTTT. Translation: CASSVGLAGVADTQYF. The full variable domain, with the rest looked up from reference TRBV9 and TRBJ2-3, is DSGVTQTPKHLITATGQRVTLRCSPRSGDLSVYWYQQSLDQGLQFLIQYYNGEERAKGNILERFSAQQFPDLHSELNLSSLELGDSALYFCASSVGLAGVADTQYFGPGTRLTVL.

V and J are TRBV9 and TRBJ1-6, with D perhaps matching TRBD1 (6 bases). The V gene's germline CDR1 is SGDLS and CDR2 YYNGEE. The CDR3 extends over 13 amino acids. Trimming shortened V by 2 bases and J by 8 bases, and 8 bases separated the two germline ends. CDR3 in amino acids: CASSVDSHSPLHF. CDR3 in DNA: TGTGCCAGCAGCGTGGACAGTCATTCACCCCTCCACTTT.